This TCR beta chain was documented in a study of blood T cell repertoires in COVID-19. Study at large: Spain, Italy and the United States supplied samples that represented acute and convalescent COVID-19. PBMCs, B-cell-depleted T cells, or T cells were the source of the cDNA or gDNA that made up the material.

Trimming shortened V by 0 bases and J by 4 bases, and 9 bases separated the two germline ends. The CDR3 runs 14 residues. Germline V lookup: CDR1 SGHVS, CDR2 FQNEAQ. Methods used by the authors: Amplification of reference gene primers provided the estimated nucleated cell counts. Assay: immunoSEQ multiplex PCR; the TCRdb copy retains only in-frame clones and omits some. V and J calls and clone size come straight from that table; D and trimming were deduced from the DNA. The table shows around 240,000 clones, with approximately 86% occurring only once. The TCR was taken from a woman in her twenties or thirties who had recovered from COVID-19. The chain has TRBV7-8 and TRBJ1-2, with a weak D call TRBD1 (5 bases). The sequencing sample was made of peripheral blood. The CDR3 DNA is TGTGCCAGCAGCTTAGCAGGGGCGTCCTATGGCTACACCTTC. This gives the protein CASSLAGASYGYTF.